Included here is one TCR beta chain sequence, with context. The data derive from a study of tumor and adjacent non-tumor tissue in lung cancer. Germline CDR1 and CDR2: SGHAT and FQDESV (reference sequence). The CDR3 totals 17 residues. A modified ARM-PCR protocol with three rounds of nested PCR amplified TCRbeta. MiXCR, run by TCRdb on the multiplex PCR reads, gives a single entry per CDR3 protein. There are 75,000 to 95,000 distinct CDR3 sequences in the sample; approximately 65% occur only once, and roughly 18% lies in the top ten. This sample's RNA came from whole unsorted tissue. The sequencing input was lung tumor tissue. The chain links TRBV11-1 to TRBJ2-5; weak D call: TRBD2 (6 bases). This receptor was obtained from a man aged 55 to 70 with non-small cell lung cancer. The CDR3 here is CSIGLGDWVGVEETQYF. CDR3 coding DNA: TGTAGCATCGGCCTCGGGGACTGGGTAGGTGTAGAAGAGACCCAGTACTTC.